What follows describes a single T cell receptor beta chain. Participant reports of clinical history set cohort assignment. These data are taken from a study of blood T cell repertoires in COVID-19. Repertoires were generated with immunoSEQ multiplex PCR, while TCRdb's copy carries only in-frame clones and drops some. Of hundreds of thousands of clones in the sample, over 75% were seen once. The germline V gene encodes CDR1 LNHNV and CDR2 YYDKDF (reference sequence). V lost 3 bases and J 2 bases, leaving 16 bases between the germline ends. This CDR3 is 16 amino acids long. The specimen sequenced was PBMCs or T cells enriched from blood (not recorded which). This chain connects TRBV15 to TRBJ1-2; possible D gene TRBD1, 6 bases. This receptor was taken from a man aged 25-40 years who had recovered from COVID-19. CDR3 nucleotides: TGTGCCACCAGCAGGGGACACATCTCTTGGAACTATGGCTACACCTTC. Translated, it gives CATSRGHISWNYGYTF.